Below are 20 T cell receptor beta chains sequenced from a single sample in a study of T-cell reconstitution after alpha-beta-depleted transplantation in children. It was with unique molecular identifiers that the TCRbeta library was prepared. Each CDR3 protein gets one entry after TCRdb re-called the PCR reads with MiXCR. The sample includes 350,000 to 450,000 distinct CDR3 sequences, 10% to 15% seen only once; the top ten take over 3.5%. The sample here was PBMCs, taken from the stem cell graft. The receptors were gathered from a human donor who donated a stem cell graft to a child with Fanconi anemia.

This clonotype appeared a few times. The genes are TRBV7-8 and TRBJ1-4; D perhaps matches TRBD1 (5 bases). The germline CDR1 and CDR2 sequences are SGHVS and FQNEAQ. CDR3 length: 17 amino acids. With 5 bases removed from V and 7 bases from J, the gap between germline ends came to 23 bases. The CDR3 DNA follows: TGTGCCAGCAGCCCGAGATTCGGGGGGGATGTTGGTGAAAAACTGTTTTTT. Amino acid sequence: CASSPRFGGDVGEKLFF.

The chain combines TRBV18 with TRBJ1-5; D gene uncertain. CDR1 KGHSH and CDR2 LQKENI come from the germline V gene. This CDR3 is built from 13 residues. V shed 1 base and J shed 5 bases, with 6 bases lying between them. CDR3 region: CASSPLRDQPQHF. The CDR3, as DNA: TGTGCCAGCTCACCACTGCGAGATCAGCCCCAGCATTTT.

This clonotype appeared a few times. The rearrangement links TRBV6-6 to TRBJ2-3, with D uncertain. CDR1 is MNHNY and CDR2 is SVGAGI in the germline V gene (reference sequence). V lost 5 bases and J 5 bases, leaving 8 bases between the germline ends. The length of the CDR3 is 12 residues. CDR3 sequence reads: CASSPPRDTQYF. The CDR3 coding sequence is TGTGCCAGCAGTCCCCCGCGAGATACGCAGTATTTT.

The table lists this clonotype with many counts. The chain joins TRBV6-2 or TRBV6-3 to TRBJ2-2; maybe TRBD1 (6 bases). V was cut by 0 bases and J by 3 bases, with 11 bases left in between. This CDR3 contains 16 residues. Germline V gene sequence: CDR1 MNHEY, CDR2 SVGEGT. The CDR3 sequence is CASSYSTGKDTGELFF. CDR3 bases: TGTGCCAGCAGTTACTCGACAGGAAAGGACACCGGGGAGCTGTTTTTT.

The chain links TRBV6-6 to TRBJ2-3; D is uncertain. The V end was cut by 5 bases, the J end by 0 bases, with 3 bases between. Looked up from germline, CDR1 is MNHNY and CDR2 is SVGAGI (reference sequence). CDR3 length: 12 amino acids. The CDR3 coding sequence is TGTGCCAGCAGTATAAGCACAGATACGCAGTATTTT. Its translation: CASSISTDTQYF.

The chain is built from TRBV5-1 and TRBJ2-3, with 10 nucleotides matching TRBD1. Germline trimming cut 2 bases from V and 4 bases from J; bases unmatched to any gene: 7. The CDR3 totals 16 residues. The germline V gene has CDR1 SGHRS and CDR2 YFSETQ. CDR3 region: CASSFDRGRSSDTQYF. The CDR3 DNA sequence: TGCGCCAGCAGCTTCGACAGGGGGCGGAGTTCAGATACGCAGTATTTT.

This clonotype was detected ten times or more. This rearrangement joins TRBV5-5 to TRBJ2-3; D call uncertain. With 0 bases removed from V and 6 bases from J, the gap between germline ends came to 17 bases. The germline V gene has CDR1 SGHKS and CDR2 YYEKEE (reference sequence). This CDR3 spans 16 amino acids. CDR3 sequence reads: CASSLVHMGFIDTQYF. The CDR3 DNA is TGTGCCAGCAGCTTGGTTCACATGGGGTTTATCGATACGCAGTATTTT.

This chain connects TRBV5-1 to TRBJ1-6; 9 bases are a match to TRBD1. The CDR3 runs to 16 residues. Germline loops: CDR1 SGHRS, CDR2 YFSETQ. V lost 5 bases to trimming and J lost 5 bases; unmatched junction nucleotides: 8. CDR3 sequence: CASRDTGQGNNSPLHF. CDR3 in DNA: TGCGCCAGCAGAGACACGGGACAGGGCAATAATTCACCCCTCCACTTT.

The chain employs TRBV20-1 and TRBJ2-3; the D gene is possibly TRBD2 (5 bases). V lost 8 bases, J lost 0 bases, and 15 bases lay in between. The CDR3 loop spans 14 amino acids. Per the germline V gene, CDR1 is DFQATT and CDR2 is SNEGSKA (reference sequence). CDR3 DNA sequence: TGCAGTACCCCCGGGGAAGGCAGCACAGATACGCAGTATTTT. It translates to CSTPGEGSTDTQYF.

This chain joins TRBV6-2 or TRBV6-3 and TRBJ2-1; D may be TRBD2 (5 bases). Germline CDR1 is MNHEY and CDR2 is SVGEGT. This CDR3 comprises 16 residues. Trimming shortened V by 6 bases and J by 4 bases, and 19 bases separated the two germline ends. The CDR3 reads CASSHEEKGSYNEQFF. The CDR3 coding sequence is TGTGCCAGCAGCCACGAGGAGAAAGGGAGTTACAATGAGCAGTTCTTC.

This clonotype has ten or more counts. V and J are TRBV24-1 and TRBJ2-3; D possibly matches TRBD1 or TRBD2 (6 bases each). Trimming cost V 0 bases and J 5 bases, with 11 bases left between them. Germline lookup yields CDR1 KGHDR and CDR2 SFDVKD. The CDR3 length is 15 residues. The DNA for the CDR3 is TGTGCCACCAGTGATTTGCGGGGGCAGGGAGATACGCAGTATTTT. Amino acids: CATSDLRGQGDTQYF.

This clonotype was picked up one time. The V gene is TRBV12-3 or TRBV12-4, the J gene TRBJ1-1; no firm D call. The CDR3 is 14 residues long. V dropped 3 bases and J dropped 1 base, with 9 bases sitting between them. CDR3 amino acids: CASSFEAWNTEAFF. CDR3 sequence (DNA): TGTGCCAGCAGTTTCGAGGCCTGGAACACTGAAGCTTTCTTT.

CDR3 protein: CASSVPGQPYEQYF. DNA of the CDR3: TGTGCCAGCAGTGTTCCGGGACAGCCCTACGAGCAGTACTTC. The chain joins TRBV6-1 to TRBJ2-7, with 7 nucleotides matching TRBD1. V lost 4 bases and J lost 2; bases outside the gene matches: 5. This CDR3 has 14 amino acids. CDR1 and CDR2 (germline): MNHNS, SASEGT.

This clonotype was recorded at least ten times. V and J are TRBV18 and TRBJ2-5, with D hard to call. From germline, CDR1 is KGHSH and CDR2 LQKENI. The CDR3 length is 11 residues. The V end lost 3 bases, the J end lost 5 bases, and 4 bases lay between the germline ends. CDR3 sequence reads: CASSPAETQYF. The CDR3 coding sequence is TGTGCCAGCTCACCTGCGGAGACCCAGTACTTC. Based on the CDR3 plus reference TRBV18 and TRBJ2-5, the full variable domain is NAGVMQNPRHLVRRRGQEARLRCSPMKGHSHVYWYRQLPEEGLKFMVYLQKENIIDESGMPKERFSAEFPKEGPSILRIQQVVRGDSAAYFCASSPAETQYFGPGTRLLVL.

This clonotype was recorded a few times. A much larger clone is a single base away; this may be a read error. The genes are TRBV6-1 and TRBJ2-7, with 7 positions matching TRBD1. Germline CDR1 reads MNHNS; CDR2 reads SASEGT. The ends lost 3 bases at V and 0 bases at J; junction bases unmatched: 2. CDR3 length: 14 residues. The CDR3, as DNA: TGTGCCAGCAGTGAGACAGGGAGCTCCTACGAGCAGTACTTC. Protein sequence: CASSETGSSYEQYF.

A few counts support this clonotype. The chain recombines TRBV6-5 with TRBJ1-1, with D maybe TRBD1 (5 bases). The CDR3 is 14 residues long. Trimming removed 2 bases at V and 1 base at J, with 8 bases between. Per germline, CDR1 MNHEY and CDR2 SVGAGI. The CDR3 DNA is TGTGCCAGCAGTTACGGGGCGAGGAACACTGAAGCTTTCTTT. Translating gives CASSYGARNTEAFF.

This clonotype was observed a few times. CDR3 region: CASTSGIHSQPQHF. The DNA of the CDR3 is TGTGCCAGCACTTCCGGGATCCATAGTCAGCCCCAGCATTTT. The V and J genes are TRBV12-3 or TRBV12-4 and TRBJ1-5; D gene ambiguous. This CDR3 has 14 amino acids. The V and J ends lost 7 bases and 6 bases respectively, with 16 bases between them.

This clonotype was observed at least ten times. V and J are TRBV15 and TRBJ2-5; D uncertain. Between the trimmed V and J ends, which lost 4 bases and 1 base, there was a span of 4 bases. The CDR3 has 12 residues. CDR1 is LNHNV and CDR2 is YYDKDF in the germline V gene (reference sequence). The CDR3 sequence is CATSNSQETQYF. In DNA form, the CDR3 reads TGTGCCACCAGCAACAGCCAAGAGACCCAGTACTTC.

The chain recombines TRBV5-5 with TRBJ1-6; no firm D call. Trimming took off 0 bases at V and 9 bases at J, with 7 bases between the two ends. CDR3 length equals 13 residues. CDR1 is SGHKS and CDR2 is YYEKEE in the germline V gene (reference sequence). The CDR3 sequence: CASSLDWASPLHF. In nucleotides, the CDR3 is TGTGCCAGCAGCTTGGACTGGGCTTCACCCCTCCACTTT.

The chain links TRBV29-1 to TRBJ1-1; a possible D gene is TRBD1 (5 bases). Trimming pared 5 bases from V and 2 bases from J, leaving 12 bases between. Germline lookup yields CDR1 SQVTM and CDR2 ANQGSEA. The CDR3 length is 13 residues. CDR3 bases: TGCAGCGTTAAACAGGACTCTAACACTGAAGCTTTCTTT. Its translation: CSVKQDSNTEAFF. Supplemented by reference TRBV29-1 and TRBJ1-1, the full variable domain reads SAVISQKPSRDICQRGTSLTIQCQVDSQVTMMFWYRQQPGQSLTLIATANQGSEATYESGFVIDKFPISRPNLTFSTLTVSNMSPEDSSIYLCSVKQDSNTEAFFGQGTRLTVV.